Each of the 20 T cell receptor beta chains below was sequenced from the same sample in a study of cytomegalovirus exposure and HLA in healthy donors. Vbeta (60) and Jbeta (13) primers were used in the PCR. Some clones are missing from TCRdb's copy, which holds only in-frame ones; the method was immunoSEQ multiplex PCR. The table has some 200,000 clones, 82% seen once. The sample consisted of PBMCs. The receptors here all came from a woman in her forties in good health and CMV-seronegative.

This chain uses TRBV19 with TRBJ1-2; D perhaps matches TRBD1 (5 bases). The CDR3 covers 15 residues. Germline CDR1 reads LNHDA; CDR2 reads SQIVND (reference sequence). V was clipped by 0 bases and J by 4 bases, with 12 bases between them. CDR3 in amino acids: CASSIDRQGSYGYTF. As DNA, the CDR3 is TGTGCCAGTAGTATAGACAGGCAGGGATCCTATGGCTACACCTTC.

The chain recombines TRBV2 with TRBJ2-3, with D unresolved. This CDR3 has 13 residues. Germline loops: CDR1 SNHLY, CDR2 FYNNEI. Trimming pared 4 bases from V and 4 bases from J, leaving 9 bases between. The CDR3 region is CASSGYPADTQYF. CDR3 sequence (DNA): TGTGCCAGCAGTGGTTATCCGGCAGATACGCAGTATTTT.

The rearrangement joins TRBV9 to TRBJ2-3; D is unresolved. V gave up 9 bases and J gave up 0 bases, with 17 bases separating them. The CDR3 is made up of 15 amino acids. Germline V lookup: CDR1 SGDLS, CDR2 YYNGEE. The CDR3 DNA sequence: TGTGCCACCTCGTTACTTCCGACTAGCACAGATACGCAGTATTTT. Its protein is CATSLLPTSTDTQYF.

This clone was seen a few times. The V and J genes are TRBV15 and TRBJ1-5; D perhaps matches TRBD1 (6 bases). The CDR3 sequence is 13 residues long. CDR1 is LNHNV, CDR2 YYDKDF, per germline (reference sequence). V was trimmed by 6 bases and J by 4 bases, leaving 10 bases between them. The CDR3 nucleotides read TGTGCCACCAGACAGGGCCGAAATCAGCCCCAGCATTTT. It specifies CATRQGRNQPQHF. Full variable domain (remainder filled in from reference TRBV15 and TRBJ1-5): DAMVIQNPRYQVTQFGKPVTLSCSQTLNHNVMYWYQQKSSQAPKLLFHYYDKDFNNEADTPDNFQSRRPNTSFCFLDIRSPGLGDTAMYLCATRQGRNQPQHFGDGTRLSIL.

A single count supports this clone. A junction boundary mismatches the germline segment, possibly from a read error. The V and J genes are TRBV28 and TRBJ2-1, with TRBD1 identical over 7 bases. Per germline, CDR1 MDHEN and CDR2 SYDVKM. The CDR3 loop spans 15 amino acids. The DNA for the CDR3 is TGTGCCAGCAATTTACAGGGGAGTGTTATTCATGAGCAGTTCTTC. Residues: CASNLQGSVIHEQFF.

This clone was seen a few times. This chain uses TRBV7-3 with TRBJ2-7; 8 bases match TRBD2. Germline V gives CDR1 SGHTA, CDR2 FQGTGA. This CDR3 spans 14 amino acids. Trimming at V came to 5 bases and at J to 6 bases, leaving 9 bases not matched to a gene. The CDR3 region is CASSPGGGRTEQYF. The DNA for the CDR3 is TGTGCCAGCAGCCCCGGGGGGGGGCGGACCGAGCAGTACTTC.

The table lists this clone with a count of one. V is TRBV4-1 and J is TRBJ1-2; a possible D gene is TRBD1 (5 bases). Germline V lookup: CDR1 MGHRA, CDR2 YSYEKL. The V end lost 0 bases, the J end lost 12 bases, and 14 bases lay between the germline ends. The CDR3 totals 13 residues. The CDR3 DNA follows: TGCGCCAGCAGCCAAGATCCACAGGCTATCCACACCTTC. Amino acid sequence: CASSQDPQAIHTF.

A few counts support this clone. The J gene is TRBJ2-2, the V gene TRBV5-4; 7 bases align to TRBD1. Per the germline V gene, CDR1 is SGHNT and CDR2 is YYREEE (reference sequence). With V trimmed by 4 bases and J by 7 bases, 4 bases remained unmatched. The CDR3 is 13 residues long. The chain's CDR3 is CASSATGNGELFF. The CDR3 DNA sequence: TGTGCCAGCAGCGCGACAGGGAACGGGGAGCTGTTTTTT.

V is TRBV11-2 and J is TRBJ2-2, with unresolved D. The CDR3 spans 13 residues. The V end lost 3 bases, the J end lost 1 base, and 3 bases lay between the germline ends. Germline assignment: CDR1 SGHAT and CDR2 FQNNGV. In DNA, the CDR3 is TGTGCCAGCAGCTTCCAGAACACCGGGGAGCTGTTTTTT. Residues: CASSFQNTGELFF. The variable domain in full, completed from reference TRBV11-2 and TRBJ2-2, reads EAGVAQSPRYKIIEKRQSVAFWCNPISGHATLYWYQQILGQGPKLLIQFQNNGVVDDSQLPKDRFSAERLKGVDSTLKIQPAKLEDSAVYLCASSFQNTGELFFGEGSRLTVL.

This CDR3 reads CASSLTQKETQYF. DNA of the CDR3: TGTGCCAGCAGCTTGACACAGAAAGAGACCCAGTACTTC. V usage is TRBV7-2 and J usage is TRBJ2-5; D is ambiguous. The germline gives CDR1 SGHTA, CDR2 FQGNSA. This CDR3 has 13 amino acids. V was shortened by 3 bases and J by 3 bases, with 8 bases between the two germline ends. The full variable domain, with the rest looked up from reference TRBV7-2 and TRBJ2-5, is GAGVSQSPSNKVTEKGKDVELRCDPISGHTALYWYRQSLGQGLEFLIYFQGNSAPDKSGLPSDRFSAERTGGSVSTLTIQRTQQEDSAVYLCASSLTQKETQYFGPGTRLLVL.

This clone was found a few times. V usage is TRBV2 and J usage is TRBJ1-4, with D maybe TRBD1 (6 bases). Germline-derived CDR1 and CDR2 are SNHLY and FYNNEI. There are 14 residues in the CDR3. Deletions cut 5 bases from V and 4 bases from J, with 11 bases between. The CDR3 DNA is TGTGCCAGCAGTCTTGACAGGTTTAATGAAAAACTGTTTTTT. It codes for CASSLDRFNEKLFF.

V gene TRBV5-6 combines with J gene TRBJ2-1; 9 bases map to TRBD2. V lost 4 bases and J lost 2; bases outside the gene matches: 10. The CDR3 has 17 residues. Germline CDR1 and CDR2: SGHDT and YYEEEE. CDR3 protein: CASSTTHSGGPYNEQFF. The CDR3 DNA follows: TGTGCCAGCAGCACTACCCATAGCGGGGGACCCTACAATGAGCAGTTCTTC.

This chain joins TRBV7-8 and TRBJ1-2; D not certain. This CDR3 region has 14 residues. Per the germline V gene, CDR1 is SGHVS and CDR2 is FQNEAQ. The V end lost 11 bases, the J end lost 0 bases, and 16 bases lay between the germline ends. CDR3 in amino acids: CASSAGGANYGYTF. DNA of the CDR3: TGTGCCTCGTCGGCAGGAGGAGCTAACTATGGCTACACCTTC.

This chain joins TRBV28 and TRBJ1-5; 9 bases agree with TRBD1. After removal of 6 bases from V and 2 bases from J, the junction contained 5 bases not matched to a gene. The CDR3 is 15 amino acids. Germline V gene data show CDR1 as MDHEN and CDR2 as SYDVKM. The CDR3 sequence is CASSLTGGGNQPQHF. The DNA of the CDR3 is TGTGCCAGCAGCCTTACAGGGGGCGGCAATCAGCCCCAGCATTTT.

The gene calls are TRBV9 and TRBJ2-7; tentatively, D is TRBD2 (6 bases). CDR1 SGDLS and CDR2 YYNGEE come from the germline V gene. Trimming took 0 bases from V and 2 from J, leaving 9 bases between them. The CDR3 extends over 14 amino acids. CDR3 nucleotide sequence: TGTGCCAGCAGCGTAGCGGGGGTCCCCTACGAGCAGTACTTC. Amino acids: CASSVAGVPYEQYF.

This clone was seen only once. The chain combines TRBV10-2 with TRBJ1-2; no firm D call. Germline V gives CDR1 WSHSY, CDR2 SAAADI. CDR3 length: 13 amino acids. V shed 4 bases and J shed 6 bases, with 12 bases lying between them. The CDR3 DNA follows: TGCGCCAGCAGTGTGAGGAAGGAAGATGGCTACACCTTC. It translates to CASSVRKEDGYTF.

This clone was seen once. The chain recombines TRBV10-1 with TRBJ2-1; no definite D call. Germline V lookup: CDR1 WNHNN, CDR2 SYGVQD (reference sequence). CDR3 length: 15 amino acids. Trimming removed 0 bases at V and 3 bases at J, with 9 bases between. The CDR3 DNA is TGCGCCAGCAGTGAGTCATCGAACTACTACAATGAGCAGTTCTTC. Residues: CASSESSNYYNEQFF.

This clone has only a few counts. The CDR3 is CASRSVGGDYTDTQYF. The DNA of the CDR3 is TGTGCCAGCAGGAGCGTTGGCGGGGACTACACAGATACGCAGTATTTT. The chain is built from TRBV25-1 and TRBJ2-3; 7 positions agree with TRBD2. The germline CDR1 and CDR2 sequences are MGHDK and SYGVNS. The J segment lost 2 bases and the V segment lost 6 bases, leaving 11 bases of the junction unmatched. The CDR3 extends over 16 amino acids.

V gene TRBV29-1 combines with J gene TRBJ2-5, with 11 bases that match TRBD1. The CDR3 has 17 residues. Trimming cost V 7 bases and J 1 base; bases outside gene matches: 14. Germline V lookup: CDR1 SQVTM, CDR2 ANQGSEA. In DNA form, the CDR3 reads TGCAGCGCCGACCTAACCAGGGACAGGGGGAGCCAAGAGACCCAGTACTTC. Translated: CSADLTRDRGSQETQYF. Together with reference TRBV29-1 and TRBJ2-5, the CDR3 gives the full variable domain: SAVISQKPSRDICQRGTSLTIQCQVDSQVTMMFWYRQQPGQSLTLIATANQGSEATYESGFVIDKFPISRPNLTFSTLTVSNMSPEDSSIYLCSADLTRDRGSQETQYFGPGTRLLVL.

The V gene is TRBV6-5, the J gene TRBJ1-1; a weak D match, TRBD1 (5 bases). Per germline, CDR1 MNHEY and CDR2 SVGAGI. CDR3 size: 14 residues. V was shortened by 5 bases and J by 1 base, with 11 bases between the two germline ends. CDR3 in DNA: TGTGCCAGCAGTAGGGGCGCTGGGAACACTGAAGCTTTCTTT. As protein: CASSRGAGNTEAFF.